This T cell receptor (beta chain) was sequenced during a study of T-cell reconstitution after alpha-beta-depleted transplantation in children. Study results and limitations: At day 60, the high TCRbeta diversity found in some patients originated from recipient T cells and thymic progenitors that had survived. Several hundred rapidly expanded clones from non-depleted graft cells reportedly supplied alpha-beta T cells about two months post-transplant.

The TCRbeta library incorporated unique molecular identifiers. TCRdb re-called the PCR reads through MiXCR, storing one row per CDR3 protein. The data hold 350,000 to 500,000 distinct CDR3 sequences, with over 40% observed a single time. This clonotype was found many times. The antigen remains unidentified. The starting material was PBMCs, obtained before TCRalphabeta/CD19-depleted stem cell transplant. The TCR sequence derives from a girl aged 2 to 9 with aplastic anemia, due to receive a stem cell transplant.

CDR3 in amino acids: CASTRDRGRGYTF. CDR3 bases: TGTGCCAGCACCCGCGACAGGGGGCGAGGCTACACCTTC. V usage is TRBV12-3 or TRBV12-4 and J usage is TRBJ1-2; the match to TRBD1 covers 10 bases. The CDR3 loop spans 13 amino acids. V lost 7 bases, J lost 8 bases, and 7 bases stayed unmatched.